A single sample is the source of the 27 T cell receptor beta chains below, sequenced in a study of blood T cells in healthy people across ages. The second PCR ran 7 to 11 cycles with a sample-barcoded 5' primer and J-beta primers. TCRdb re-analysed the 5' RACE reads in MiXCR, keeping a single row per CDR3 protein. The sample includes 850,000 to 1,000,000 distinct CDR3 sequences, around 49% of them seen just once. Sample: blood. The source of these receptors is a man aged 30 to 45 in good health.

This clonotype was detected a few times. The rearrangement links TRBV27 to TRBJ2-1; 8 nucleotides agree with TRBD2. The trim removed 4 bases at V and 6 bases at J, leaving 8 bases unmatched. This CDR3 comprises 15 residues. Germline V lookup: CDR1 MNHEY, CDR2 SMNVEV (reference sequence). CDR3 loop: CASSSPGTSSNEQFF. The CDR3 DNA reads TGTGCCAGCAGTTCCCCCGGGACTAGTAGCAATGAGCAGTTCTTC.

The genes are TRBV7-8 and TRBJ2-5; 12 nucleotides align to TRBD2. Losses at the gene ends were 4 bases for V and 1 base for J; bases not matched to a gene: 4. Germline CDR1 and CDR2: SGHVS and FQNEAQ. This CDR3 has 16 residues. The CDR3 protein is CASSSLAGGVQETQYF. In DNA form, the CDR3 reads TGTGCCAGCAGCTCCCTAGCGGGGGGGGTCCAAGAGACCCAGTACTTC.

V and J are TRBV6-1 and TRBJ2-3; weak D call: TRBD2 (5 bases). The CDR3 loop spans 14 amino acids. CDR1 MNHNS and CDR2 SASEGT come from the germline V gene. Trimming took off 7 bases at V and 3 bases at J, with 14 bases between the two ends. This chain's CDR3 is CASTTWSGTDTQYF. For the CDR3, the DNA is TGTGCCAGCACCACCTGGTCGGGGACAGATACGCAGTATTTT.

For this clonotype: Its ends do not fully match the called genes, so a read error is possible. V usage is TRBV2 and J usage is TRBJ1-5; 8 nucleotides match TRBD1. This CDR3 has 14 amino acids. Germline V CDR1 and CDR2: SNHLY, FYNNEI. CDR3 sequence: CACSPGQGDQPQHF. The CDR3 region has the DNA TGTGCCTGCAGCCCAGGACAGGGCGATCAGCCCCAGCATTTT. The whole variable domain, remainder taken from reference TRBV2 and TRBJ1-5, is EPEVTQTPSHQVTQMGQEVILRCVPISNHLYFYWYRQILGQKVEFLVSFYNNEISEKSEIFDDQFSVERPDGSNFTLKIRSTKLEDSAMYFCACSPGQGDQPQHFGDGTRLSIL.

This clonotype has only a few counts. The V and J genes are TRBV7-2 and TRBJ2-1; D possibly corresponds to TRBD2 (5 bases). Trimming pared 2 bases from V and 3 bases from J, leaving 8 bases between. Germline assignment: CDR1 SGHTA and CDR2 FQGNSA. The CDR3 covers 14 residues. This chain's CDR3 is CASSLLLDYNEQFF. The CDR3 DNA sequence: TGTGCCAGCAGCTTATTACTAGACTACAATGAGCAGTTCTTC.

This clonotype was found a few times. This chain joins TRBV7-3 and TRBJ2-3, with 13 nucleotides matching TRBD2. Germline assignment: CDR1 SGHTA and CDR2 FQGTGA. Trimming removed 2 bases from V and 0 bases from J; junction bases left unmatched: 2. There are 17 residues in the CDR3. CDR3 amino acids: CASSLLGLAGSTDTQYF. The CDR3 DNA reads as TGTGCCAGCAGCTTACTGGGACTAGCGGGGAGCACAGATACGCAGTATTTT. Variable domain in full (rest from reference TRBV7-3 and TRBJ2-3): GAGVSQTPSNKVTEKGKYVELRCDPISGHTALYWYRQSLGQGPEFLIYFQGTGAADDSGLPNDRFFAVRPEGSVSTLKIQRTERGDSAVYLCASSLLGLAGSTDTQYFGPGTRLTVL.

The V gene is TRBV15, the J gene TRBJ1-6; D uncertain. With 3 bases removed from V and 3 bases from J, the gap between germline ends came to 12 bases. Germline V CDR1 and CDR2: LNHNV, YYDKDF (reference sequence). The length of the CDR3 is 16 residues. The CDR3 protein is CATSSLRGGYNSPLHF. CDR3 nucleotide sequence: TGTGCCACCAGCAGCCTCCGCGGAGGCTATAATTCACCCCTCCACTTT.

The rearrangement joins TRBV2 to TRBJ2-7, with D possibly TRBD1 on 8 matching bases. Per the germline V gene, CDR1 is SNHLY and CDR2 is FYNNEI. This CDR3 has 15 residues. V lost 5 bases and J 1 base, leaving 15 bases between the germline ends. CDR3 sequence reads: CASSLQGGYSYEQYF. The CDR3 nucleotides read TGTGCCAGCAGTTTACAGGGGGGGTATTCCTACGAGCAGTACTTC.

V is TRBV5-1 and J is TRBJ2-6; the match to TRBD1 covers 8 bases. V lost 3 bases to trimming and J lost 3 bases; unmatched junction nucleotides: 5. Germline V gene sequence: CDR1 SGHRS, CDR2 YFSETQ. The CDR3 totals 16 residues. The CDR3 is CASSYRTGFGANVLTF. The DNA of the CDR3 is TGCGCCAGCAGCTATAGGACAGGGTTTGGGGCCAACGTCCTGACTTTC.

V gene TRBV20-1 combines with J gene TRBJ1-2, with D possibly being TRBD1 (6 bases). CDR3 length: 11 residues. The germline V gene encodes CDR1 DFQATT and CDR2 SNEGSKA (reference sequence). V lost 8 bases, J lost 8 bases, and 15 bases lay in between. CDR3 coding DNA: TGCAGTCCCCGGGAGGGGGGCGGCTACACCTTC. Translated: CSPREGGGYTF.

The J gene is TRBJ1-5, the V gene TRBV5-6; TRBD1 agrees at 7 bases. CDR1 and CDR2 (germline): SGHDT, YYEEEE. This CDR3 contains 15 residues. V lost 4 bases and J lost 6; bases outside the gene matches: 10. The CDR3 DNA reads as TGTGCCAGCAGCCTAGGACAGGTGATAGCTCAGCCCCAGCATTTT. This translates into CASSLGQVIAQPQHF.

This clonotype has just a few counts. The chain is built from TRBV4-1 and TRBJ2-7; D is possibly TRBD2 (5 bases). There are 14 residues in the CDR3. Germline loops: CDR1 MGHRA, CDR2 YSYEKL. The germline V and J ends were trimmed by 5 bases and 0 bases, with 11 bases remaining between them. CDR3 coding DNA: TGCGCCAGCAGCTTCCAAGCGGACTCCTACGAGCAGTACTTC. Translated, it gives CASSFQADSYEQYF.

The chain couples TRBV7-9 to TRBJ2-2; tentative D call: TRBD2 (5 bases). CDR3 size: 17 residues. Germline-derived CDR1 and CDR2 are SEHNR and FQNEAQ (reference sequence). V lost 1 base to trimming and J lost 3 bases, with 15 bases between them. The CDR3 nucleotides are TGTGCCAGCAGCTTAGTGAACGAGGGAAGTTACACCGGGGAGCTGTTTTTT. It specifies CASSLVNEGSYTGELFF.

The chain combines TRBV20-1 with TRBJ2-7; a weak D match, TRBD1 (5 bases). Germline lookup yields CDR1 DFQATT and CDR2 SNEGSKA (reference sequence). Trimming shortened V by 6 bases and J by 3 bases, and 12 bases separated the two germline ends. This CDR3 comprises 12 residues. The CDR3 DNA reads as TGCAGTGCCCCGGACACGGTCTACGAGCAGTACTTC. This sequence encodes CSAPDTVYEQYF.

The J gene is TRBJ1-1, the V gene TRBV5-1, with D perhaps matching TRBD1 (6 bases). Looked up from germline, CDR1 is SGHRS and CDR2 is YFSETQ. The CDR3 has 14 residues. V lost 4 bases and J 4 bases, leaving 14 bases between the germline ends. The CDR3 DNA reads as TGCGCCAGCAGCCGACAGGAGCGGGGCACTGAAGCTTTCTTT. This encodes CASSRQERGTEAFF.

The sample holds a few counts of this clonotype. The chain couples TRBV11-3 to TRBJ1-2, with D possibly matching TRBD1 (5 bases). Germline values: CDR1 SGHNT, CDR2 YENEEA. The CDR3 spans 16 residues. With 1 base removed from V and 0 bases from J, the gap between germline ends came to 12 bases. This CDR3 is CASSLADSAPNYGYTF. DNA of the CDR3: TGTGCCAGCAGCTTAGCCGACAGCGCCCCTAACTATGGCTACACCTTC.

The chain combines TRBV21-1 with TRBJ1-5; the table's TRBD1 call for D was not verified on the DNA. TRBV21-1 is flagged as a pseudogene. The CDR3 is made up of 15 amino acids. The CDR3 DNA sequence: TGTGCCAGCAGCAAAGGGAACAGGGGAAATCAGCCCCAGCATTTT. Translating it yields CASSKGNRGNQPQHF.

The V gene is TRBV19, the J gene TRBJ1-5; D perhaps matches TRBD1 (6 bases). Germline V gives CDR1 LNHDA, CDR2 SQIVND (reference sequence). The CDR3 loop spans 14 amino acids. V lost 7 bases and J lost 6, with 16 bases in between. This CDR3 reads CASTVWGAAQPQHF. DNA for the CDR3: TGTGCCAGTACGGTCTGGGGGGCCGCTCAGCCCCAGCATTTT. Based on the CDR3 plus reference TRBV19 and TRBJ1-5, the full variable domain is DGGITQSPKYLFRKEGQNVTLSCEQNLNHDAMYWYRQDPGQGLRLIYYSQIVNDFQKGDIAEGYSVSREKKESFPLTVTSAQKNPTAFYLCASTVWGAAQPQHFGDGTRLSIL.

The gene calls are TRBV9 and TRBJ2-3; 7 bases agree with TRBD1. The CDR3 contains 15 residues. After removal of 2 bases from V and 4 bases from J, the junction contained 7 bases not matched to a gene. The V gene's germline CDR1 is SGDLS and CDR2 YYNGEE. CDR3 coding DNA: TGTGCCAGCAGCGTGGCCGGGACAGCCGCAGATACGCAGTATTTT. Protein sequence: CASSVAGTAADTQYF.

V and J are TRBV20-1 and TRBJ2-3, with 10 bases aligning to TRBD2. The germline gives CDR1 DFQATT, CDR2 SNEGSKA (reference sequence). The CDR3 has 15 residues. V lost 3 bases and J lost 4; bases outside the gene matches: 7. DNA for the CDR3: TGCAGTGCTAGCTCCGGGACTAGCGTTTCAGATACGCAGTATTTT. Translated: CSASSGTSVSDTQYF.

This clonotype has a handful of counts. In DNA form, the CDR3 reads TGTGCCAGCAGCTATCAAAGGGGAGCTTTCTTT. Translated: CASSYQRGAFF. The chain uses TRBV6-2 or TRBV6-3 and TRBJ1-1, with D possibly TRBD1 on 5 matching bases. The CDR3 totals 11 residues. CDR1 and CDR2 (germline): MNHEY, SVGEGT. V was cut by 6 bases and J by 10 bases, with 12 bases left in between.

This clonotype was observed at least ten times. This chain uses TRBV5-1 with TRBJ2-7; D not resolved. CDR3 length: 12 amino acids. Trimming took off 0 bases at V and 4 bases at J, with 5 bases between the two ends. Germline CDR1 is SGHRS and CDR2 is YFSETQ. Written as DNA, the CDR3 is TGCGCCAGCAGCTTGGACGCGTACGAGCAGTACTTC. This gives the protein CASSLDAYEQYF. Variable domain in full (rest from reference TRBV5-1 and TRBJ2-7): KAGVTQTPRYLIKTRGQQVTLSCSPISGHRSVSWYQQTPGQGLQFLFEYFSETQRNKGNFPGRFSGRQFSNSRSEMNVSTLELGDSALYLCASSLDAYEQYFGPGTRLTVT.

This clonotype came up a few times. The rearrangement joins TRBV9 to TRBJ2-7; 13 nucleotides align to TRBD2. The V gene's germline CDR1 is SGDLS and CDR2 YYNGEE. Trimming removed 0 bases from V and 3 bases from J; junction bases left unmatched: 3. The CDR3 is 16 amino acids. This CDR3 reads CASSVDGTSGNYEQYF. The CDR3 DNA is TGTGCCAGCAGCGTAGATGGGACTAGCGGGAACTACGAGCAGTACTTC.

This clonotype was detected a few times. The V and J genes are TRBV12-3 or TRBV12-4 and TRBJ2-3, with TRBD1 as a possible D gene (6 bases). The CDR3 is 15 amino acids. V gave up 2 bases and J gave up 2 bases, with 11 bases separating them. DNA for the CDR3: TGTGCCAGCAGTTTAAACAGGGAATCCACAGATACGCAGTATTTT. Translating it yields CASSLNRESTDTQYF.

This clonotype was found many times. This rearrangement joins TRBV7-2 to TRBJ1-6; D gene ambiguous. The CDR3 is made up of 16 amino acids. CDR1 SGHTA and CDR2 FQGNSA come from the germline V gene. Trimming stripped 3 bases from V and 7 bases from J, with 16 bases between. Here the CDR3 reads CASSFFSSGLNSPLHF. CDR3 DNA sequence: TGTGCCAGCAGCTTCTTCTCCTCGGGGTTGAATTCACCCCTCCACTTT.

This clonotype came up many times. The chain has TRBV6-5 and TRBJ1-2; D is uncertain. V was pared by 5 bases and J by 4 bases, with 11 bases between. Germline CDR1 reads MNHEY; CDR2 reads SVGAGI. This CDR3 contains 13 residues. In nucleotides, the CDR3 is TGTGCCAGCAGTGTACCCGGGAGCTATGGCTACACCTTC. Amino acid sequence: CASSVPGSYGYTF.

J is TRBJ1-2 and V is TRBV5-6; perhaps TRBD1 as D (5 bases). V lost 0 bases to trimming and J lost 8 bases, with 17 bases between them. This CDR3 spans 15 amino acids. Germline lookup yields CDR1 SGHDT and CDR2 YYEEEE. The CDR3 DNA is TGTGCCAGCAGCTTGGGAGGGGCCTCGAGGAGGGGCTACACCTTC. Translated, it gives CASSLGGASRRGYTF. Drawing the rest from reference TRBV5-6 and TRBJ1-2, the complete variable domain is DAGVTQSPTHLIKTRGQQVTLRCSPKSGHDTVSWYQQALGQGPQFIFQYYEEEERQRGNFPDRFSGHQFPNYSSELNVNALLLGDSALYLCASSLGGASRRGYTFGSGTRLTVV.